Presented here are 4 T cell receptor beta chains from one specimen sequenced in a study of beta chain features in type 1 diabetes. What these receptors recognize is not known. Notes on the study in general: All four CD4+ subsets of Type 1 diabetes patients contained TCRB CDR3s that were moderately but significantly shorter.

The sequenced template was cDNA made from the entire isolated RNA. Sequencing used immunoSEQ multiplex PCR; TCRdb keeps in-frame clones, though not all of them. The sample yields tens of thousands of clones, more than 65% seen once. The specimen was stem cell memory CD4+ T cells from blood. The source is a woman in her thirties or forties with type 1 diabetes.

The chain carries TRBV11-3 and TRBJ2-2, with 9 positions matching TRBD1. The CDR3 loop spans 15 amino acids. Germline trimming cut 5 bases from V and 5 bases from J; bases unmatched to any gene: 6. The germline CDR1 and CDR2 sequences are SGHNT and YENEEA. CDR3 sequence (DNA): TGTGCCAGCAGCCTCGGACAGGGGAGGACCGGGGAGCTGTTTTTT. It is translated as CASSLGQGRTGELFF.

The genes are TRBV6-1 and TRBJ2-7; the match to TRBD1 covers 7 bases. V shed 10 bases, J shed 4 bases, and the junction held 10 bases outside the gene matches. Germline V CDR1 and CDR2: MNHNS, SASEGT. This CDR3 region has 13 residues. The CDR3 here is CATRTGGGYEQYF. CDR3 nucleotide sequence: TGTGCCACCCGGACAGGTGGGGGATACGAGCAGTACTTC.

The CDR3 region has the DNA TGCGCCAGCAGCTTGGCTTCAGGCAACACTGAAGCTTTCTTT. Amino acids: CASSLASGNTEAFF. The V gene is TRBV5-1, the J gene TRBJ1-1, with unresolved D. The CDR3 length is 14 residues. Trimming left V 0 bases short and J 2 bases short, with 8 bases between. CDR1 is SGHRS and CDR2 is YFSETQ in the germline V gene.

The gene calls are TRBV12-5 and TRBJ1-3; D ambiguous. Per the germline V gene, CDR1 is LGHNT and CDR2 is FRNRAP. Trimming pared 9 bases from V and 0 bases from J, leaving 15 bases between. The CDR3 consists of 15 residues. In DNA, the CDR3 is TGTGCTAGCACGTTGAGCGGTTCCTCTGGAAACACCATATATTTT. Its protein product is CASTLSGSSGNTIYF.